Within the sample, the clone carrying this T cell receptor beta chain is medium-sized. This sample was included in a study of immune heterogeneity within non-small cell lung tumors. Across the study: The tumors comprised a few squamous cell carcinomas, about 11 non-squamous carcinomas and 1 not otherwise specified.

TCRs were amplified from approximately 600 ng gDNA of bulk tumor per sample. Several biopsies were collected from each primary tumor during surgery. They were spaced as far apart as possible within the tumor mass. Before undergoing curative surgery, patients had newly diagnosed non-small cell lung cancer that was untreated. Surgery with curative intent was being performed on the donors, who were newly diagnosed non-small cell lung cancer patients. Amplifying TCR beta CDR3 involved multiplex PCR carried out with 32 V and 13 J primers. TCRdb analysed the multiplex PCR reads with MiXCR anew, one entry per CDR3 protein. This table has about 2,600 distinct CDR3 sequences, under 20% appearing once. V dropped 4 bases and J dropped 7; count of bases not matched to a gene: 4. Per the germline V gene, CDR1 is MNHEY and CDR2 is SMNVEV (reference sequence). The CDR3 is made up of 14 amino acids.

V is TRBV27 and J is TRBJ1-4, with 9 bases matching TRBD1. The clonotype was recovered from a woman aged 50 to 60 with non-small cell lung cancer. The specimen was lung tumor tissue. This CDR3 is CASSSGQGSEKLFF. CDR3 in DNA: TGTGCCAGCAGTTCGGGACAGGGTTCTGAAAAACTGTTTTTT.